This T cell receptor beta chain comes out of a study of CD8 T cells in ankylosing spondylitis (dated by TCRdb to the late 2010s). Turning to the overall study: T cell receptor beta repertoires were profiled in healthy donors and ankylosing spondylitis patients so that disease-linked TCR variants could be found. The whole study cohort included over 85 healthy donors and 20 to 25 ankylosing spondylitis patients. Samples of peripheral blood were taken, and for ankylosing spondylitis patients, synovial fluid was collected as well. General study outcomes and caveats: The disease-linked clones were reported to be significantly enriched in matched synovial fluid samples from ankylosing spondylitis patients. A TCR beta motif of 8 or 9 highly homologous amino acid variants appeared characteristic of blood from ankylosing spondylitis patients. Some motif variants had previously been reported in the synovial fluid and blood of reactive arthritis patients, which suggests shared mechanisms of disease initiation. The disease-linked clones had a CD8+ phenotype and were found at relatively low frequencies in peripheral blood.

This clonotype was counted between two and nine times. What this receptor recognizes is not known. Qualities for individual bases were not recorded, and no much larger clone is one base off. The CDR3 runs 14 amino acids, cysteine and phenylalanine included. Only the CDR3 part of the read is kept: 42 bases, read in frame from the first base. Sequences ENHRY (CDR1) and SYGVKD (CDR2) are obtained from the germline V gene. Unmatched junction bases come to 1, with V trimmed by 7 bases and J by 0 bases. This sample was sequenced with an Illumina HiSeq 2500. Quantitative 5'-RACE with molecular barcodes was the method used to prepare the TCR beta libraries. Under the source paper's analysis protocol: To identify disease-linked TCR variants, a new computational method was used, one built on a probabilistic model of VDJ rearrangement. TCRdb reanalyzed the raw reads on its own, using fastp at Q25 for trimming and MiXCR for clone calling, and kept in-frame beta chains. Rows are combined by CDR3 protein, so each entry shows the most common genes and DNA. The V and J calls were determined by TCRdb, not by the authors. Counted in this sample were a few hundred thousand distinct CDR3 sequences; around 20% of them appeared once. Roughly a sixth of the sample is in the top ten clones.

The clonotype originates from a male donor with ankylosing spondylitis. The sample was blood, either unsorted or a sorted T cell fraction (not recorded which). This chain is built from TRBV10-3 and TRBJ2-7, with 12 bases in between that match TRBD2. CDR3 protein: CAIKTSGSSYEQYF. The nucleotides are TGTGCCATCAAGACTAGCGGGAGCTCCTACGAGCAGTACTTC.